A single sample gave rise to the 3 T cell receptor beta chains below, sequenced in a study of blood T cells in healthy people across ages. A second about 6 to 11 cycle PCR used barcoded and J-beta primers. One entry per CDR3 protein results from TCRdb running MiXCR on the 5' RACE reads. This repertoire shows about 1.6 million distinct CDR3 sequences, around 35% found once; its top ten account for 11%. The sample comprised blood. The source is a woman in her twenties or thirties in good health.

A few counts support this clonotype. The chain employs TRBV28 and TRBJ2-1; TRBD2 agrees at 12 bases. Germline V gives CDR1 MDHEN, CDR2 SYDVKM. The ends lost 5 bases at V and 6 bases at J; junction bases unmatched: 5. The CDR3 extends over 15 amino acids. CDR3 loop: CASSQRLAGVNEQFF. CDR3 sequence (DNA): TGTGCCAGCAGTCAAAGACTAGCGGGAGTCAATGAGCAGTTCTTC.

Here the CDR3 reads CASSPREGTPNLETQYF. CDR3 bases: TGTGCCAGCAGCCCGCGAGAAGGGACTCCGAATTTGGAGACCCAGTACTTC. The chain recombines TRBV12-3 or TRBV12-4 with TRBJ2-5, with D tentatively TRBD2 (6 bases). The CDR3 consists of 17 residues. V lost 6 bases to trimming and J lost 5 bases, with 25 bases between them.

Remarks on this clonotype: At one end the junction does not follow the germline gene, possibly because of a read error. This chain joins TRBV4-1 and TRBJ1-1; no clear D. The germline gives CDR1 MGHRA, CDR2 YSYEKL. The CDR3 totals 14 residues. The CDR3 DNA sequence: TGCGCCAGCAGCCAAGACGTGATGAACACTGAAACTTTCTTT. It is translated as CASSQDVMNTETFF.